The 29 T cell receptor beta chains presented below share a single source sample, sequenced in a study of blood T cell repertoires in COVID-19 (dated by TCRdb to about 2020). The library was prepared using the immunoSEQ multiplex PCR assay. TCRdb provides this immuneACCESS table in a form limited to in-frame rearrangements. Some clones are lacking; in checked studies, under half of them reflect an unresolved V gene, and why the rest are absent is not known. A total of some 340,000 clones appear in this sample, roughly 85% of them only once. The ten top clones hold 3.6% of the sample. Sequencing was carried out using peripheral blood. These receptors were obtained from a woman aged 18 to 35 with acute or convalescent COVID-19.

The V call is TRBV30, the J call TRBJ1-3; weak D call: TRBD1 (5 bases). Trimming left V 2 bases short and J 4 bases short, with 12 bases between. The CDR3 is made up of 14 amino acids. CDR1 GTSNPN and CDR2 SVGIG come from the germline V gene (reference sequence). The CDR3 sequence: CAWSPGLSGNTIYF. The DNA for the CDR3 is TGTGCCTGGAGTCCGGGACTCTCGGGAAACACCATATATTTT.

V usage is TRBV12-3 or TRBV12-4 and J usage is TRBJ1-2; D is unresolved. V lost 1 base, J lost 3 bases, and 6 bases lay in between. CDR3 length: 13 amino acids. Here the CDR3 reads CASSLVGDYGYTF. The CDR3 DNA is TGTGCCAGCAGTTTAGTCGGGGACTATGGCTACACCTTC.

The CDR3 sequence: CASSFGRGNTEAFF. The CDR3 DNA follows: TGTGCCAGCAGCTTTGGGAGGGGGAACACTGAAGCTTTCTTT. The genes are TRBV11-2 and TRBJ1-1, with D perhaps matching TRBD1 (5 bases). CDR1 is SGHAT and CDR2 is FQNNGV in the germline V gene. Deletions cut 3 bases from V and 1 base from J, with 9 bases between. The CDR3 is 14 residues long.

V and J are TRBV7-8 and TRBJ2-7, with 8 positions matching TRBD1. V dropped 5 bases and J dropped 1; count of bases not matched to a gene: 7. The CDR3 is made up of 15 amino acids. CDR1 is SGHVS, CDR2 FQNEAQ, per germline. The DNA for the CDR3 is TGTGCCAGCAGCGCCGGGACAGGAAAATCCTACGAGCAGTACTTC. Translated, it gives CASSAGTGKSYEQYF. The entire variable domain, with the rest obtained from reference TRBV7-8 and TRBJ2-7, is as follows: GAGVSQSPRYKVAKRGQDVALRCDPISGHVSLFWYQQALGQGPEFLTYFQNEAQLDKSGLPSDRFFAERPEGSVSTLKIQRTQQEDSAVYLCASSAGTGKSYEQYFGPGTRLTVT.

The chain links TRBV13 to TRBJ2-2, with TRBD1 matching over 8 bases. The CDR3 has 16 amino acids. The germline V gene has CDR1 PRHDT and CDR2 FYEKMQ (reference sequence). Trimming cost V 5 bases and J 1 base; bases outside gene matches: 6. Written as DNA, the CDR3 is TGTGCCAGCAGCCGATCCGGGACAGGGAACACCGGGGAGCTGTTTTTT. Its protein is CASSRSGTGNTGELFF.

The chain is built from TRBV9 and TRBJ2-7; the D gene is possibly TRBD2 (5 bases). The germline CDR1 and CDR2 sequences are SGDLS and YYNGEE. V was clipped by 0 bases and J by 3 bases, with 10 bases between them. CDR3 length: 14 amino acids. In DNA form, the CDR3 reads TGTGCCAGCAGCGTAGGAGGGCCCGACTACGAGCAGTACTTC. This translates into CASSVGGPDYEQYF. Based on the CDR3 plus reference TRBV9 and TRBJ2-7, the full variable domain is DSGVTQTPKHLITATGQRVTLRCSPRSGDLSVYWYQQSLDQGLQFLIQYYNGEERAKGNILERFSAQQFPDLHSELNLSSLELGDSALYFCASSVGGPDYEQYFGPGTRLTVT.

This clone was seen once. The CDR3 sequence is CASSVGRGETDEQYF. CDR3 nucleotides: TGTGCCAGCAGCGTAGGGCGGGGAGAGACCGACGAGCAGTACTTC. The V and J genes are TRBV9 and TRBJ2-7; a possible D gene is TRBD2 (6 bases). The ends were cut back, 0 bases at V and 5 bases at J, with 15 bases in the middle. Germline loops: CDR1 SGDLS, CDR2 YYNGEE. This CDR3 has 15 residues.

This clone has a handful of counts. The CDR3 region is CASSYGTGNTEAFF. CDR3 nucleotide sequence: TGTGCCAGTAGCTACGGGACAGGTAACACTGAAGCTTTCTTT. The chain has TRBV19 and TRBJ1-1, with TRBD1 identical over 8 bases. The CDR3 has 14 residues. With 6 bases clipped from V and 2 bases from J, the junction kept 5 bases outside the gene matches. Per germline, CDR1 LNHDA and CDR2 SQIVND (reference sequence).

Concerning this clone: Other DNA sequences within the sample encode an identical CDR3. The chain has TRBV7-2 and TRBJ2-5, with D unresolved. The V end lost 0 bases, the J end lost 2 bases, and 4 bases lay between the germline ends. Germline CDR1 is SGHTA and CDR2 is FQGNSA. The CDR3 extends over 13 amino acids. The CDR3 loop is CASSLARQETQYF. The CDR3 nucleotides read TGTGCCAGCAGCTTAGCCAGGCAAGAGACCCAGTACTTC.

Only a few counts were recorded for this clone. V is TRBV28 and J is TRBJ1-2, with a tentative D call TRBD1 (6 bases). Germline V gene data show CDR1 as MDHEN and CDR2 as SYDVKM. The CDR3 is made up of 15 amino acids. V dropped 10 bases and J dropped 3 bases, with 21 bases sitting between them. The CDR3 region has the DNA TGTGCCACCCAGACAGGTGGTCGACTGGACTATGGCTACACCTTC. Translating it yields CATQTGGRLDYGYTF.

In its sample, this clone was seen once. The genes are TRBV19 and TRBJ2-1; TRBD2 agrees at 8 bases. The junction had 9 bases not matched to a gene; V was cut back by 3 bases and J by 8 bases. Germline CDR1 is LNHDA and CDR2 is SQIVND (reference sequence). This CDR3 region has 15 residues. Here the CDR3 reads CASSIWAGGVDEQFF. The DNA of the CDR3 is TGTGCCAGTAGTATCTGGGCGGGAGGAGTCGATGAGCAGTTCTTC.

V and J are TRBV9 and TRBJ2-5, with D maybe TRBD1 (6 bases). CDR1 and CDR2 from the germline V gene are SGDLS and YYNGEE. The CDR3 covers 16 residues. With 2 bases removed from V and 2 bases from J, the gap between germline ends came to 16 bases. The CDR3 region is CASSVGLGQGQETQYF. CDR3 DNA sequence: TGTGCCAGCAGCGTGGGGCTGGGACAAGGGCAAGAGACCCAGTACTTC.

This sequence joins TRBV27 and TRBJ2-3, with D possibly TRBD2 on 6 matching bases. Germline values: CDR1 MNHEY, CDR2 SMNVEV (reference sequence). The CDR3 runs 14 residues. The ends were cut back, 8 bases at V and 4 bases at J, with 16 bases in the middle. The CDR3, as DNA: TGTGCCAGCCGGCGGGACTTAGCGGCAGATACGCAGTATTTT. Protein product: CASRRDLAADTQYF.

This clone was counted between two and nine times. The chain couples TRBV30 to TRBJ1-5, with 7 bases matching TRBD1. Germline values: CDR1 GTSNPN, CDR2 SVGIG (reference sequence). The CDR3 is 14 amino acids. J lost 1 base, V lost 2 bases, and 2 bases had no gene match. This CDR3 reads CAWSPTGSNQPQHF. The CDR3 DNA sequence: TGTGCCTGGAGTCCGACAGGGAGCAATCAGCCCCAGCATTTT.

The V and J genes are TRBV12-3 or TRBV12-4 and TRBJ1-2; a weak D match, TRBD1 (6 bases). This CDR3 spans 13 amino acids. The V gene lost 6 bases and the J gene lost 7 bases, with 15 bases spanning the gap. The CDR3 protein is CASSPGQKRGYTF. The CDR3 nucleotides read TGTGCCAGCAGCCCCGGACAGAAACGTGGCTACACCTTC.

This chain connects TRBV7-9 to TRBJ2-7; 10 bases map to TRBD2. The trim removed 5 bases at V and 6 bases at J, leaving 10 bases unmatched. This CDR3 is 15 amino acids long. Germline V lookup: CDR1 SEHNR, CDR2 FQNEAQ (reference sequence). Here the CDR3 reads CASSIEAGGRFEQYF. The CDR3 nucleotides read TGTGCCAGCAGCATCGAAGCGGGGGGGCGCTTCGAGCAGTACTTC.

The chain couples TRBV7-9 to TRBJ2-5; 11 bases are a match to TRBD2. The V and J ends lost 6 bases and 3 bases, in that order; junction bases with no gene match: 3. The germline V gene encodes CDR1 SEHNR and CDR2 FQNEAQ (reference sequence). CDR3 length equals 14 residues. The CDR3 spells CASRRGLAEETQYF. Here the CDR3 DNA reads TGTGCCAGCAGACGGGGACTAGCGGAAGAGACCCAGTACTTC.

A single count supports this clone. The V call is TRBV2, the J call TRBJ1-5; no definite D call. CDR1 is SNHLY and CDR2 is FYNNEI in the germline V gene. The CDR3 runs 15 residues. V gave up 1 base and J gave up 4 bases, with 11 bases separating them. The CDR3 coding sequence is TGTGCCAGCAGTGAAGAGGAGGGTTTTAATCAGCCCCAGCATTTT. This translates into CASSEEEGFNQPQHF.

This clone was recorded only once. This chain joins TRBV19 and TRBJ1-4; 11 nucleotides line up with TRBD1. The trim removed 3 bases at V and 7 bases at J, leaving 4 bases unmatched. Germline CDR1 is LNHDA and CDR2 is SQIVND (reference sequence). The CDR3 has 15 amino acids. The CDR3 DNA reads TGTGCCAGTAGTATGGGACAGGGGGTTGGTGAAAAACTGTTTTTT. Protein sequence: CASSMGQGVGEKLFF.

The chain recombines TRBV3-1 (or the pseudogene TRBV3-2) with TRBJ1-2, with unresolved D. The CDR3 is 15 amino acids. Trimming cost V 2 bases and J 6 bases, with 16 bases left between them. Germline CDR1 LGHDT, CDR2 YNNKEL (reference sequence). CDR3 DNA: TGTGCCAGCAGCCAAAAAGACAACCTCTTGAATGGCTACACCTTC. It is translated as CASSQKDNLLNGYTF.

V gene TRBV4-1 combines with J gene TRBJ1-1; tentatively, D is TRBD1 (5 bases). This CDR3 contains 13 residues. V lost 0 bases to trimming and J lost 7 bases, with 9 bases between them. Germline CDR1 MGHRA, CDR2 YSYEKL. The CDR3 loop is CASSQDIRGEAFF. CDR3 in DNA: TGCGCCAGCAGCCAAGATATTAGGGGTGAAGCTTTCTTT.

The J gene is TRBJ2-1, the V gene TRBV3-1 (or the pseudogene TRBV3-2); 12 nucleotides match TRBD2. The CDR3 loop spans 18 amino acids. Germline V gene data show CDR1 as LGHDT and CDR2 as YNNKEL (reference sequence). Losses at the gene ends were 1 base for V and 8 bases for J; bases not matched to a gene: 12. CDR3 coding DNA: TGTGCCAGCAGCCAAGCGAACCTGGCTAGCGGGGGGGCGGATGAGCAGTTCTTC. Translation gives CASSQANLASGGADEQFF.

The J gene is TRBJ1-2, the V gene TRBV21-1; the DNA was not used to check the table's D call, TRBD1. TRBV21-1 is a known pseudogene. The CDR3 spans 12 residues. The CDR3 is CASDSSHYGYTF. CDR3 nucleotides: TGTGCCAGCGACAGTTCCCACTATGGCTACACCTTC.

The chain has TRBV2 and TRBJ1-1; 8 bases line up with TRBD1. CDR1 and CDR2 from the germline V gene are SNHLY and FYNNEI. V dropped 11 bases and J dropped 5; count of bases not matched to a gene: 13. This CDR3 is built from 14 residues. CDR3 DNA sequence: TGTGCCGCCGGACAGGGTACCCCCTGGACTGAAGCTTTCTTT. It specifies CAAGQGTPWTEAFF.

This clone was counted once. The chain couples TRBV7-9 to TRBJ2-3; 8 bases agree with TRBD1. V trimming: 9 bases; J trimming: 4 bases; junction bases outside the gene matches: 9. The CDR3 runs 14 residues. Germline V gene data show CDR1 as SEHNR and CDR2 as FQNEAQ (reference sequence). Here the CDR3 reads CASQRQGAPDTQYF. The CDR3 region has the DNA TGTGCCAGTCAAAGGCAGGGGGCCCCAGATACGCAGTATTTT.

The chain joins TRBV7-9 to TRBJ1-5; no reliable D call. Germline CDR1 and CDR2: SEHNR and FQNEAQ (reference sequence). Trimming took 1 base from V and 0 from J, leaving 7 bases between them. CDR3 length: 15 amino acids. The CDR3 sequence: CASSLEPHSNQPQHF. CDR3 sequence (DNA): TGTGCCAGCAGCTTAGAGCCTCATAGCAATCAGCCCCAGCATTTT.

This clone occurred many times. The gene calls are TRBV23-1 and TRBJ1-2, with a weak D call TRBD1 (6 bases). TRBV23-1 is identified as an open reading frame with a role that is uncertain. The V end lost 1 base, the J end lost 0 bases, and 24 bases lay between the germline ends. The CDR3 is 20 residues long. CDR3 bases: TGCGCCAGCAGTCAATTAGGTCCTCCGGACAGTACAACCACTAACTATGGCTACACCTTC. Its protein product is CASSQLGPPDSTTTNYGYTF.

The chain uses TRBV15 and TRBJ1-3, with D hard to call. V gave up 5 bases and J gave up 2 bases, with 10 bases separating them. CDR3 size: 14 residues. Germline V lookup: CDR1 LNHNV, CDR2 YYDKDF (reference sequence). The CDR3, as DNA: TGTGCCACCAGCGAGGTCTCCCCTGGAAACACCATATATTTT. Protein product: CATSEVSPGNTIYF.

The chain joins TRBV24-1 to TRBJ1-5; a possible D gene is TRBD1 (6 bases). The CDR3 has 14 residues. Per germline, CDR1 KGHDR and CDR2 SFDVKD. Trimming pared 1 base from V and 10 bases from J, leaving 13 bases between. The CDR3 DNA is TGTGCCACCAGTGATTTATCAGGGGTTGGACCCCAGCATTTT. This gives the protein CATSDLSGVGPQHF.